This paragraph covers one T cell receptor beta chain sequence. This clone occurred a few times. What this receptor recognizes is not known. No per-base quality is available; no much larger clone lies one base away. The same CDR3 arises from other DNA sequences in this sample as well. The High Capacity cDNA Reverse Transcription Kit was used to reverse transcribe all of the isolated RNA, meaning that expressed TCRB transcripts were what got sequenced. Deep immunoSEQ sequencing was applied to naive, central memory and regulatory T cell samples, giving an average of roughly 3.6 million total reads per sample. Sorted cells were lysed in RLT buffer, and RNA was extracted using DNase-treated RNeasy Micro or Mini kits according to cell number. To prevent cross-contamination, every cell subset was processed on its own, while patient and healthy donor samples were processed together. TCRB sequences were amplified from cDNA with the immunoSEQ multiplex PCR, producing 87-bp fragments spanning the CDR3 region. Amplicons were sequenced on the Illumina HiSeq platform. In the source study's methods: Synthetic template baselines were used to correct PCR bias computationally, reads within Hamming distance 2 were collapsed, and singletons that could not be merged were discarded. Reads were aligned against IMGT to assign V, D and J genes, CDR3 length and insertions or deletions at six rearrangement sites. Within each subset, clonotype counts were normalized to sorted cell number, and only after that were true diversity and Gini coefficients computed with the tcR R package. The overlap coefficient, calculated on TCRB nucleotide sequences, was used to quantify repertoire sharing. Out-of-frame TCRB sequences from naive cells were analyzed to stand in for the pre-selection repertoire. Drawn from immuneACCESS, this table holds only the in-frame rearrangements with V and J called that TCRdb kept. Clones are partly lost; checked studies trace under half to an unresolved V gene and leave the rest unexplained. V and J calls and clone size are as listed in that table; D and trimming were resolved from the DNA. This sample comprises 150,000 to 200,000 clones, 63% of them detected only once. The ten largest clones add up to 0.08% to 0.1% of the sample.

A single peripheral blood draw of approximately 100 mL on average was collected from each donor into heparinised tubes. Naive, central memory, regulatory and stem cell-like memory CD4+ T cells were sorted on a BD FACSAria II using a panel including CD45RO, CCR7, CD25, CD127, CD95 and CD27. A purity above 98% was achieved for all sorted populations. PBMCs were isolated right away by Lymphoprep density gradient centrifugation and were stained directly, without culture. To minimize batch effects, samples were stained and sorted in pairs, one healthy donor with one patient per experiment. This specimen comes from a study of beta chain features in type 1 diabetes listed by TCRdb under 2018. At the level of the whole study: No differences in mean age, gender distribution, total cell number or subset yield were found between patients and healthy donors. A total of about 110 million sorted cells were examined across all samples, and the number of cells per subset was strongly correlated with RNA yield. The study compared the TCRB repertoires of sorted circulating CD4+ T cell subsets in recently diagnosed type 1 diabetes patients with those in matched healthy donors. Naive and central memory subsets were obtained from all 28 donors, but regulatory and stem cell-like memory subsets were isolated from only 8 patients and roughly 8 healthy donors. The investigation overall reported the following: Fewer insertions and more nucleotide deletions at VDJ recombination sites were observed in patients with type 1 diabetes, implying thymic rearrangement abnormalities. The naive, central memory and regulatory TCRB repertoires appeared to resemble one another more closely among patients than among healthy donors. PCR may preferentially amplify shorter templates, but because patient and control samples were amplified and corrected together, any resulting skew would affect both groups equally. A moderate but significant shortening of TCRB CDR3 length was observed in type 1 diabetes patients in all four CD4+ subsets. HLA sub-analyses involved small numbers of individuals, so any influence of HLA type on TCRB rearrangement remained unresolved. Because cDNA was sequenced instead of genomic DNA, highly expressing activated cells could be over-represented, though the groups showed no difference in activation or CD3 levels.

The V and J ends are trimmed by 0 bases and 3 bases, leaving 0 bases between them. The germline V gene (reference sequence) supplies CDR1 SGHNT and CDR2 YYREEE. Inclusive of the bounding cysteine and phenylalanine, the CDR3 is 11 residues long. Only the CDR3 DNA stays, 33 bases, in frame from base 1. The rearranged segments are TRBV5-4 and TRBJ2-5; the D gene assignment is ambiguous. The TCR originated in a man between 25 and 39 years old with type 1 diabetes. Sample: naive CD4+ T cells from blood. The cell subset or site label of this sample denotes: true naive CD4+ T cells. CDR3 region: CASSLEETQYF. The sequenced DNA is TGTGCCAGCAGCTTGGAAGAGACCCAGTACTTC.